These 26 T cell receptor beta chains originate from one sample sequenced in a study of blood T cells in healthy people across ages. Next came a second PCR, run for roughly 6 to 11 cycles, which used a sample-barcoded 5' primer along with a J-beta primer mix. TCRdb redid the calling of the 5' RACE reads with MiXCR, one entry per CDR3 protein. The data contain roughly 500,000 distinct CDR3 sequences, approximately 25% of them singletons. What was sequenced was blood. The receptors derive from a woman in her 70s in good health.

CDR3 coding DNA: TGTGCCAGCAGTTACTCGACCTCCTCGAACACTGAAGCTTTCTTT. This encodes CASSYSTSSNTEAFF. V is TRBV6-5 and J is TRBJ1-1; D remains unclear. CDR1 is MNHEY, CDR2 SVGAGI, per germline. This CDR3 is 15 amino acids long. V dropped 0 bases and J dropped 1 base, with 9 bases sitting between them.

The rearrangement uses TRBV6-2 or TRBV6-3 and TRBJ1-5, with 7 nucleotides matching TRBD1. V gave up 7 bases and J gave up 3 bases; unmatched junction bases: 9. The germline CDR1 and CDR2 sequences are MNHEY and SVGEGT. The CDR3 length is 15 residues. CDR3 region: CASNEGQPSNQPQHF. CDR3 in DNA: TGTGCCAGCAACGAGGGACAGCCATCCAATCAGCCCCAGCATTTT.

The rearrangement joins TRBV5-1 to TRBJ1-5; D is undetermined. CDR1 is SGHRS, CDR2 YFSETQ, per germline. V was trimmed by 0 bases and J by 0 bases, leaving 7 bases between them. The CDR3 covers 15 residues. CDR3 loop: CASSLVANSNQPQHF. The CDR3, as DNA: TGCGCCAGCAGCTTGGTGGCGAATAGCAATCAGCCCCAGCATTTT.

CDR3 DNA sequence: TGTGCCAGCAGTTTAACGCCCGGGGGGGGGCAAGAGACCCAGTACTTC. Protein: CASSLTPGGGQETQYF. The chain has TRBV12-3 or TRBV12-4 and TRBJ2-5; 8 bases agree with TRBD2. The CDR3 sequence is 16 residues long. V lost 2 bases and J lost 2; bases outside the gene matches: 7.

This clonotype was counted between two and nine times. V gene TRBV9 combines with J gene TRBJ2-6; 12 bases are shared with TRBD1. The CDR3 has 19 amino acids. The junction had 8 bases not matched to a gene; V was cut back by 4 bases and J by 0 bases. Germline-derived CDR1 and CDR2 are SGDLS and YYNGEE. The CDR3 reads CASSTRDRGQFSGANVLTF. CDR3 DNA sequence: TGTGCCAGCAGCACCAGGGACAGGGGGCAGTTCTCTGGGGCCAACGTCCTGACTTTC.

The V and J genes are TRBV9 and TRBJ1-4, with 7 bases lining up with TRBD1. CDR1 is SGDLS and CDR2 is YYNGEE in the germline V gene. The J segment lost 12 bases and the V segment lost 3 bases, leaving 11 bases of the junction unmatched. CDR3 length equals 14 residues. The CDR3 coding sequence is TGTGCCAGCAGCGCAAAGGGGGCTAAGGGTGAACTGTTTTTT. This gives the protein CASSAKGAKGELFF.

This chain joins TRBV7-2 and TRBJ2-3; the D is unclear. The CDR3 contains 11 residues. From germline, CDR1 is SGHTA and CDR2 FQGNSA. V was clipped by 3 bases and J by 14 bases, with 12 bases between them. The CDR3 here is CASSFETALYF. DNA of the CDR3: TGTGCCAGCAGCTTCGAGACCGCCCTGTATTTT.

The chain combines TRBV18 with TRBJ2-5, with 7 bases that match TRBD2. The germline V gene encodes CDR1 KGHSH and CDR2 LQKENI. J gave up 3 bases and V 1 base, and 2 bases lay outside the gene matches. CDR3 length: 14 residues. CDR3: CASSPQSGEETQYF. CDR3 sequence (DNA): TGTGCCAGCTCACCACAAAGCGGGGAAGAGACCCAGTACTTC.

This clonotype was recorded only once. V usage is TRBV7-9 and J usage is TRBJ1-2; TRBD1 matches at 7 bases. Germline assignment: CDR1 SEHNR and CDR2 FQNEAQ (reference sequence). This CDR3 region has 15 residues. Trimming took 2 bases from V and 6 from J; bases not matched to a gene: 9. This chain's CDR3 is CASSLLGTVLHGYTF. CDR3 sequence (DNA): TGTGCCAGCAGCTTACTTGGGACAGTCCTCCATGGCTACACCTTC. The whole variable domain, filled in from reference TRBV7-9 and TRBJ1-2, reads DTGVSQNPRHKITKRGQNVTFRCDPISEHNRLYWYRQTLGQGPEFLTYFQNEAQLEKSRLLSDRFSAERPKGSFSTLEIQRTEQGDSAMYLCASSLLGTVLHGYTFGSGTRLTVV.

A word on this clonotype: The junction and the germline gene differ at one end; a read error may be behind it. The J gene is TRBJ2-1, the V gene TRBV5-1; D is perhaps TRBD1 or TRBD2 (5 bases each). CDR1 and CDR2 from the germline V gene are SGHRS and YFSETQ. This CDR3 contains 13 residues. The CDR3 coding sequence is TGCGCCAGCAGCGGGGGAGCCTACAGTGAGCAGTTCTTC. Protein sequence: CASSGGAYSEQFF.

This chain links TRBV7-9 with TRBJ1-1; the match to TRBD1 covers 10 bases. Germline V gene lookup returns CDR1 SEHNR and CDR2 FQNEAQ (reference sequence). CDR3 length: 16 residues. J lost 1 base, V lost 4 bases, and 6 bases had no gene match. The CDR3 protein is CASSSTGGAGNTEAFF. The DNA of the CDR3 is TGTGCCAGCAGCTCGACAGGGGGCGCTGGGAACACTGAAGCTTTCTTT. The full variable domain, completed using reference TRBV7-9 and TRBJ1-1, is DTGVSQNPRHKITKRGQNVTFRCDPISEHNRLYWYRQTLGQGPEFLTYFQNEAQLEKSRLLSDRFSAERPKGSFSTLEIQRTEQGDSAMYLCASSSTGGAGNTEAFFGQGTRLTVV.

This clonotype was seen more than once but under ten times. This sequence joins TRBV7-2 and TRBJ2-1; D gene unclear. Germline CDR1 reads SGHTA; CDR2 reads FQGNSA. The length of the CDR3 is 15 residues. V dropped 6 bases and J dropped 0 bases, with 12 bases sitting between them. The CDR3 region is CASSFAASSYNEQFF. DNA of the CDR3: TGTGCCAGCAGTTTTGCGGCTAGCTCCTACAATGAGCAGTTCTTC.

This clonotype occurred a few times. The rearrangement uses TRBV10-3 and TRBJ2-4; 7 nucleotides align to TRBD1. Germline values: CDR1 ENHRY, CDR2 SYGVKD. The CDR3 totals 14 residues. Losses at the gene ends were 6 bases for V and 8 bases for J; bases not matched to a gene: 10. CDR3 loop: CAISSTGAVDIQYF. CDR3 sequence (DNA): TGTGCCATCAGCAGCACAGGGGCGGTGGACATTCAGTACTTC.

The chain combines TRBV6-6 with TRBJ1-2; 8 bases fit TRBD1. This CDR3 contains 15 residues. Germline V gene sequence: CDR1 MNHNY, CDR2 SVGAGI (reference sequence). The V gene end was trimmed by 2 bases and the J gene end by 8 bases; junction bases not matched to a gene: 10. CDR3 protein: CASSYQPQGAEGYTF. The DNA for the CDR3 is TGTGCCAGCAGTTACCAACCCCAGGGGGCGGAAGGCTACACCTTC.

This rearrangement joins TRBV12-3 or TRBV12-4 to TRBJ1-1; D unclear. This CDR3 is 15 amino acids long. V gave up 5 bases and J gave up 1 base, with 14 bases separating them. CDR3 DNA: TGTGCCAGCAGTACCCAACCGGGGAGGAACACTGAAGCTTTCTTT. Translated: CASSTQPGRNTEAFF.

The chain uses TRBV29-1 and TRBJ2-1; TRBD2 might be the D (6 bases). The CDR3 length is 11 residues. From germline, CDR1 is SQVTM and CDR2 ANQGSEA. The ends were cut back, 7 bases at V and 10 bases at J, with 14 bases in the middle. The CDR3 nucleotides are TGCAGCGCAGATCGGGGGAGGGAGCAGTTCTTC. Translation gives CSADRGREQFF.

The chain carries TRBV20-1 and TRBJ2-7; D is unclear. This CDR3 is 15 amino acids long. The V gene's germline CDR1 is DFQATT and CDR2 SNEGSKA (reference sequence). The V end lost 1 base, the J end lost 2 bases, and 15 bases lay between the germline ends. CDR3 loop: CSARGAGRPPYEQYF. CDR3 DNA sequence: TGCAGTGCTAGAGGGGCCGGCAGGCCTCCCTACGAGCAGTACTTC.

The chain combines TRBV7-2 with TRBJ1-2; D may be TRBD1 (6 bases). Deletions cut 1 base from V and 3 bases from J, with 15 bases between. This CDR3 has 16 amino acids. Germline loops: CDR1 SGHTA, CDR2 FQGNSA. The CDR3 loop is CASSLVGGAGDYGYTF. CDR3 DNA: TGTGCCAGCAGCTTAGTGGGGGGGGCCGGTGACTATGGCTACACCTTC.

The table lists this clonotype with a few counts. The chain employs TRBV5-6 and TRBJ1-2; D is unresolved. Trimming took off 1 base at V and 7 bases at J, with 17 bases between the two ends. The CDR3 covers 15 residues. Germline assignment: CDR1 SGHDT and CDR2 YYEEEE. The CDR3 coding sequence is TGTGCCAGCAGCTTGTCTTATAGAGGGCGAGGTGGCTACACCTTC. This codes for CASSLSYRGRGGYTF.

V and J are TRBV5-1 and TRBJ2-5; 8 bases fit TRBD2. This CDR3 is 15 amino acids long. The germline CDR1 and CDR2 sequences are SGHRS and YFSETQ. The junction had 7 bases not matched to a gene; V was cut back by 1 base and J by 5 bases. DNA of the CDR3: TGCGCCAGCAGCTTGACCGGGACTAGGTGGGAGACCCAGTACTTC. The encoded protein is CASSLTGTRWETQYF. The full variable domain, with the rest looked up from reference TRBV5-1 and TRBJ2-5, is KAGVTQTPRYLIKTRGQQVTLSCSPISGHRSVSWYQQTPGQGLQFLFEYFSETQRNKGNFPGRFSGRQFSNSRSEMNVSTLELGDSALYLCASSLTGTRWETQYFGPGTRLLVL.

This clonotype occurred a few times. The chain links TRBV25-1 to TRBJ1-1; no definite D call. Germline CDR1 reads MGHDK; CDR2 reads SYGVNS. The V gene lost 3 bases and the J gene lost 3 bases, with 8 bases spanning the gap. CDR3 length equals 13 residues. CDR3 DNA: TGTGCCAGCAGTGATGGGGTGTACACTGAAGCTTTCTTT. Protein sequence: CASSDGVYTEAFF. The variable domain in full, with the rest retrieved from reference TRBV25-1 and TRBJ1-1, is EADIYQTPRYLVIGTGKKITLECSQTMGHDKMYWYQQDPGMELHLIHYSYGVNSTEKGDLSSESTVSRIRTEHFPLTLESARPSHTSQYLCASSDGVYTEAFFGQGTRLTVV.

This chain connects TRBV6-2 or TRBV6-3 to TRBJ2-2; TRBD1 agrees at 10 bases. Germline trimming cut 6 bases from V and 3 bases from J; bases unmatched to any gene: 7. The CDR3 loop spans 16 amino acids. CDR1 and CDR2 from the germline V gene are MNHEY and SVGEGT. In DNA, the CDR3 is TGTGCCAGCAGGGGACAGGGGCGGATGCACACCGGGGAGCTGTTTTTT. Translation gives CASRGQGRMHTGELFF.

To note about this clonotype: Being one base from a much bigger clone, this may be a read error. J is TRBJ1-4 and V is TRBV7-2; D is undetermined. Germline CDR1 SGHTA, CDR2 FQGNSA. The CDR3 is made up of 15 amino acids. Between the trimmed V and J ends, which lost 0 bases and 8 bases, there was a span of 13 bases. The CDR3 sequence is CASSLAPRGDEKLFF. CDR3 in DNA: TGTGCCAGCAGCTTAGCGCCCCGCGGAGACGAAAAACTGTTTTTT.

This chain uses TRBV2 with TRBJ2-5, with 9 bases aligning to TRBD2. The CDR3 runs 15 residues. The V gene's germline CDR1 is SNHLY and CDR2 FYNNEI. After removal of 5 bases from V and 2 bases from J, the junction contained 6 bases not matched to a gene. Written as DNA, the CDR3 is TGTGCCAGCAGTCTGCTAGCGGGGACTCAAGAGACCCAGTACTTC. It translates to CASSLLAGTQETQYF.

The chain links TRBV2 to TRBJ2-5, with 9 bases lining up with TRBD2. Unmatched junction bases numbered 4, after V lost 4 bases and J lost 1 base. Per germline, CDR1 SNHLY and CDR2 FYNNEI. The CDR3 contains 15 residues. The CDR3: CASSVGGGAQETQYF. The DNA for the CDR3 is TGTGCCAGCAGTGTTGGCGGGGGGGCCCAAGAGACCCAGTACTTC.

Comment on this clonotype: The junction differs from germline at one of its ends, possibly a read error. The chain recombines TRBV9 with TRBJ2-2; perhaps TRBD2 as D (6 bases). The CDR3 totals 16 residues. Germline CDR1 reads SGDLS; CDR2 reads YYNGEE. The CDR3 loop reads CASSVAGSGHTGGLFF. CDR3 DNA: TGTGCCAGCAGCGTAGCTGGGAGCGGACACACCGGGGGGCTGTTTTTT.